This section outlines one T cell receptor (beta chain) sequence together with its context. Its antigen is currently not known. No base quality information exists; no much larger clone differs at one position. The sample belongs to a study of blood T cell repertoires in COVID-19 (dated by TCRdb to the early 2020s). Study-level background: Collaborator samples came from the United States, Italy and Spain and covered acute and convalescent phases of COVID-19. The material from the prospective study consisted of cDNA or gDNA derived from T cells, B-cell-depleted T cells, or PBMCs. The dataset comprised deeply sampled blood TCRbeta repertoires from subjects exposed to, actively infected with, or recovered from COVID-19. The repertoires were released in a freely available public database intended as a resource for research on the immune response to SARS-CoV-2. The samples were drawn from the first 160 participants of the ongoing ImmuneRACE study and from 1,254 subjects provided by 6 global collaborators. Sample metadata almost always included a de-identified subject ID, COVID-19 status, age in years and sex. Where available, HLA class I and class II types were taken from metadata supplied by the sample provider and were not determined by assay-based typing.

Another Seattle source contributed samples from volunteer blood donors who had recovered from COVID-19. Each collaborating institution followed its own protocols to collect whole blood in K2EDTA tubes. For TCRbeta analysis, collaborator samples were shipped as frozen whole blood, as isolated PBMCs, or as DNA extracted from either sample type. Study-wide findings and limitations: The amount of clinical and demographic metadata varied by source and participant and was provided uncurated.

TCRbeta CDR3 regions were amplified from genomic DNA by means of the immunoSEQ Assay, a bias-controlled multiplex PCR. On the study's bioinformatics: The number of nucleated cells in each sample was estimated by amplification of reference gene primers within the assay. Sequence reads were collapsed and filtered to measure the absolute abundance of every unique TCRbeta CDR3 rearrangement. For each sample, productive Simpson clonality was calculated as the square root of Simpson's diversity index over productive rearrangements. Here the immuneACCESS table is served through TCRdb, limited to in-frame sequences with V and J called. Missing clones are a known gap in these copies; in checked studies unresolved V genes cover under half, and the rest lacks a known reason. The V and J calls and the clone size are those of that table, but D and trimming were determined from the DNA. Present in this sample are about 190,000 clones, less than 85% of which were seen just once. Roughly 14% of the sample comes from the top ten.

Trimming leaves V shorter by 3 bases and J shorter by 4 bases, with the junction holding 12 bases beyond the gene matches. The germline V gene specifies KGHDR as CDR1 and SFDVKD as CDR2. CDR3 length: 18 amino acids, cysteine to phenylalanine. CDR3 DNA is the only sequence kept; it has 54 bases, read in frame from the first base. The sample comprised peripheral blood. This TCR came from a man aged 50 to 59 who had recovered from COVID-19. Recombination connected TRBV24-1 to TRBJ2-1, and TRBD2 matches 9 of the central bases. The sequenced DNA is TGTGCCACCAGTGATCCATCGGGGGCGGGAGGGAGTTACAATGAGCAGTTCTTC. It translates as CATSDPSGAGGSYNEQFF.